The 2 T cell receptor beta chains presented below share a single source sample, sequenced in a study of response to subunit inactivated influenza vaccine. Each CDR3 protein gets one entry after TCRdb re-called the RT-PCR reads with MiXCR. The sample records some 150,000 distinct CDR3 sequences, approximately 12% being singletons. The same sample was also used in a study of T cells expressing NK-cell markers. That work contributes: 5'RACE template switching with UMIs generated TCR beta cDNA.

The sample was CD8+ T cells sorted from PBMCs, taken 11 to 12 days after vaccination. These receptors were taken from a man aged 50 to 60 who received an inactivated influenza vaccine.

The table lists this clonotype with many counts. V gene TRBV12-3 or TRBV12-4 combines with J gene TRBJ2-1, with TRBD1 matching 8 bases. The CDR3 length is 16 residues. V shed 6 bases, J shed 7 bases, and the junction held 14 bases outside the gene matches. CDR3: CASSPIFDRGLNEQFF. The CDR3 DNA sequence: TGTGCCAGCAGCCCGATCTTTGACAGGGGTCTGAATGAGCAGTTCTTC.

This clonotype was observed a handful of times. CDR3 region: CATGQGATTNEKLFF. CDR3 bases: TGTGCCACCGGACAGGGGGCGACAACTAATGAAAAACTGTTTTTT. The V call is TRBV6-2 or TRBV6-3, the J call TRBJ1-4, with 11 bases lining up with TRBD1. The CDR3 loop spans 15 amino acids. Germline V gives CDR1 MNHEY, CDR2 SVGEGT. V dropped 10 bases and J dropped 0; count of bases not matched to a gene: 4.